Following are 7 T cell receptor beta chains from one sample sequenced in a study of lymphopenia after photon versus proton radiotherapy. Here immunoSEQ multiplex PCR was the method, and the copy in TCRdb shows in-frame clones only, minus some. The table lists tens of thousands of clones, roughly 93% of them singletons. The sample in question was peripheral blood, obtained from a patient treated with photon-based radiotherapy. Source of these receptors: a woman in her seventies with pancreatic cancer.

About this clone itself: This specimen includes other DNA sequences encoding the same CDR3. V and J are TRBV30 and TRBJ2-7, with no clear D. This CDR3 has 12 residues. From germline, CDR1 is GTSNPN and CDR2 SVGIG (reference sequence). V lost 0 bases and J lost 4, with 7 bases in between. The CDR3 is CAWSVGPYEQYF. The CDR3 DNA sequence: TGTGCCTGGAGTGTAGGACCGTACGAGCAGTACTTC.

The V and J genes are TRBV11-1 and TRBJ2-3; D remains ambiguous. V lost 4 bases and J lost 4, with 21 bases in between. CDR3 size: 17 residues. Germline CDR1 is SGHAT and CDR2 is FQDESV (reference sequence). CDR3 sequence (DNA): TGTGCCAGCAGCTCCCCCGCAGGTACCGGGTCGGCAGATACGCAGTATTTT. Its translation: CASSSPAGTGSADTQYF.

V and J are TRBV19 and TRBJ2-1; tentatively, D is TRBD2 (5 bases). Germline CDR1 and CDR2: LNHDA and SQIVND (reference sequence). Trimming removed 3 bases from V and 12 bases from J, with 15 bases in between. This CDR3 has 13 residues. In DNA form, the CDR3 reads TGTGCCAGTAGTATTAACCCCGGGGTGAGGCAGTTCTTC. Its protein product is CASSINPGVRQFF.

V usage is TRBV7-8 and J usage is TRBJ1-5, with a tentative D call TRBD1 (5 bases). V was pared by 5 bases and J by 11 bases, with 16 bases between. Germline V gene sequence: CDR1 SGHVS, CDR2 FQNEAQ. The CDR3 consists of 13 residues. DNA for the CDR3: TGTGCCAGCAGCGAGGGAGGGGCAAGTTCCCAGCATTTT. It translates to CASSEGGASSQHF.

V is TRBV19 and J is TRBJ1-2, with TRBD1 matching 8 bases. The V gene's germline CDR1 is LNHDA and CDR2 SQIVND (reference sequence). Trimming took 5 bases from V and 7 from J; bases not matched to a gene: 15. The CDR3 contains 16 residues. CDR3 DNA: TGTGCCAGTAGTCCAGAACCTACAGGGGGTGTACTTGGCTACACCTTC. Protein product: CASSPEPTGGVLGYTF.

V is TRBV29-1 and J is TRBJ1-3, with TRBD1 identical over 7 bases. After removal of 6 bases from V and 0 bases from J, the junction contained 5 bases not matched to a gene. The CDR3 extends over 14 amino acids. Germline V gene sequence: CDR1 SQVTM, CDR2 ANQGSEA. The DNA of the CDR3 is TGCAGCGTCCTGGACAGGAGCTCTGGAAACACCATATATTTT. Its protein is CSVLDRSSGNTIYF.

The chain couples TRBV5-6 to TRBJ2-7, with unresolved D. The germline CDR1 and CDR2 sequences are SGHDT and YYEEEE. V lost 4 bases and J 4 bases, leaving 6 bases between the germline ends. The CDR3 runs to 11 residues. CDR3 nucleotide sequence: TGTGCCAGCAGCCACCGGTACGAGCAGTACTTC. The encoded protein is CASSHRYEQYF.